A single T cell receptor beta chain is shown here with its context. Its antigen is undetermined. The data are from a study of cytomegalovirus exposure and HLA in healthy donors. Study observations and caveats: A later analysis showed that HLA-associated TCR beta chains had undergone more clonal expansion than equally common others. Analyzed later, association rates of TCRs varied across HLA loci, with DRB1 most and HLA-C fewest. In a later analysis, donors in an Asian-associated ancestry cluster reportedly had fewer N-insertions in productive TCRs than the cohort mean. Presence/absence results assume similar sequencing depth per donor, which may not hold.

Per the germline V gene, CDR1 is SGHDT and CDR2 is YYEEEE. Trimming cost V 0 bases and J 2 bases, with 4 bases left between them. The CDR3 loop spans 13 amino acids. 13 Jbeta primers and 60 Vbeta primers were used for the PCR. Method: immunoSEQ multiplex PCR; TCRdb's copy keeps in-frame clones and lacks some. The table records 210,000 or so clones, about 83% of them present only once. The sequenced material came from PBMCs. The chain recombines TRBV5-6 with TRBJ2-3; no reliable D call. The TCR originated in a woman between 50 and 59 years old in good health and CMV-seropositive. CDR3 nucleotides: TGTGCCAGCAGCTTGGTCAACACAGATACGCAGTATTTT. Amino acids: CASSLVNTDTQYF.